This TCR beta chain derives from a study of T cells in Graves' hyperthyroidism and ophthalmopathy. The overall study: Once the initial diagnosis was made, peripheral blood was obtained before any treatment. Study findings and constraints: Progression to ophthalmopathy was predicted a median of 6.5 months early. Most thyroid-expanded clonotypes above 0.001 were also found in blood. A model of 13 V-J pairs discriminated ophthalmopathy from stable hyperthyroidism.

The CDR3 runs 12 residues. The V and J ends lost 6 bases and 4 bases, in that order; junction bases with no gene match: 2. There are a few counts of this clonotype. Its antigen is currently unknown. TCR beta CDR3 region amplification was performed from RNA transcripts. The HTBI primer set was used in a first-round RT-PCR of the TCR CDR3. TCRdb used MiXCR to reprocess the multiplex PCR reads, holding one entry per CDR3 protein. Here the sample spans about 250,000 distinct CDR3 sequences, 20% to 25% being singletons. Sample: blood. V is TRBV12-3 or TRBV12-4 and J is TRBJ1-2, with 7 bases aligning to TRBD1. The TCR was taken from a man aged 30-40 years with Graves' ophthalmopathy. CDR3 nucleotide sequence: TGTGCCAGCAGCTCAGGGGGCTATGGCTACACCTTC. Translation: CASSSGGYGYTF.